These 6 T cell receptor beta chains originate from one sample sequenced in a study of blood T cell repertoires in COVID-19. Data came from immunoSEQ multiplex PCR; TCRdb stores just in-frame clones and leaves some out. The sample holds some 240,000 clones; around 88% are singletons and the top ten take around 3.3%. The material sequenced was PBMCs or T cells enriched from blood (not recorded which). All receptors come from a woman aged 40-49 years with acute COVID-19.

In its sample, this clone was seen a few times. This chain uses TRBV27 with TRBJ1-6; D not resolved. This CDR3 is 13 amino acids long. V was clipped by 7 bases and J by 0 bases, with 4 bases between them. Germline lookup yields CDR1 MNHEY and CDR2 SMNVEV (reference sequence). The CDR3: CASKSSYNSPLHF. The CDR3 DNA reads TGTGCCAGCAAGAGCTCCTATAATTCACCCCTCCACTTT.

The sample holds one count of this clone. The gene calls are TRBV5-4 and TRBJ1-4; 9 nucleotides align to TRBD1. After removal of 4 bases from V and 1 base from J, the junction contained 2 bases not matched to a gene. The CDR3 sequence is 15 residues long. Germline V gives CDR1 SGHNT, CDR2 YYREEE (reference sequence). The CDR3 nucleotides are TGTGCCAGCAGCCCGGACAGGGGAACTAATGAAAAACTGTTTTTT. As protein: CASSPDRGTNEKLFF.

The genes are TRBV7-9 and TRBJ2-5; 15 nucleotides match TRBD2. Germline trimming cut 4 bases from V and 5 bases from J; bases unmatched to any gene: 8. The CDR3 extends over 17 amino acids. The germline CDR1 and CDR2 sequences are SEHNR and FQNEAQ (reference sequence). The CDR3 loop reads CASSSPGLAGGEETQYF. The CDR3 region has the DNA TGTGCCAGCAGCTCCCCGGGACTAGCGGGGGGAGAGGAGACCCAGTACTTC.

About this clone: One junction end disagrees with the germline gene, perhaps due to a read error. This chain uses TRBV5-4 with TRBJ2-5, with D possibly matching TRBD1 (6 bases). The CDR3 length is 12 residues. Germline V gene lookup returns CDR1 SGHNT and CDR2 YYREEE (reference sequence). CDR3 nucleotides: TGTGCCAGCAGCTTCTCAGGGGAGACCCGGTACTTC. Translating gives CASSFSGETRYF.

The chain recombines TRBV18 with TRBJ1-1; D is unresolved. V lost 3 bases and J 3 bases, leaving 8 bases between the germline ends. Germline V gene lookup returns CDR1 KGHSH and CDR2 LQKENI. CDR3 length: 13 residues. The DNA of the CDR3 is TGTGCCAGCTCACCGCTCCCAGACACTGAAGCTTTCTTT. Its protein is CASSPLPDTEAFF.

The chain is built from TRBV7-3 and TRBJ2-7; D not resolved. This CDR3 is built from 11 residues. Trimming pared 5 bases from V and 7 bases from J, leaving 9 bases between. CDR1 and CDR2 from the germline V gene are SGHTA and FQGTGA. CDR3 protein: CASSNFLEQYF. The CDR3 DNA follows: TGTGCCAGCAGCAACTTTCTGGAGCAGTACTTC.